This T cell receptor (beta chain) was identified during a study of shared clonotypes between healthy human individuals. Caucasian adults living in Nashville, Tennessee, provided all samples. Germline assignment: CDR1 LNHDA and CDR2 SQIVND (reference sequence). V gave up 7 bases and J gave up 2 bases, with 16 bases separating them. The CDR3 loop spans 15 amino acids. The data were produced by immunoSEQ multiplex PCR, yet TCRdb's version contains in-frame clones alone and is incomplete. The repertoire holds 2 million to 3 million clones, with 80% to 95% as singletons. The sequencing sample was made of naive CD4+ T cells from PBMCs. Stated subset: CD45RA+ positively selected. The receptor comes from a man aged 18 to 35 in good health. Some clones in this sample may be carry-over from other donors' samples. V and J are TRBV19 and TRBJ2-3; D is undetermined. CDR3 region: CASTPAGRSTDTQYF. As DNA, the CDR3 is TGTGCCAGTACCCCGGCAGGCAGATCCACAGATACGCAGTATTTT.